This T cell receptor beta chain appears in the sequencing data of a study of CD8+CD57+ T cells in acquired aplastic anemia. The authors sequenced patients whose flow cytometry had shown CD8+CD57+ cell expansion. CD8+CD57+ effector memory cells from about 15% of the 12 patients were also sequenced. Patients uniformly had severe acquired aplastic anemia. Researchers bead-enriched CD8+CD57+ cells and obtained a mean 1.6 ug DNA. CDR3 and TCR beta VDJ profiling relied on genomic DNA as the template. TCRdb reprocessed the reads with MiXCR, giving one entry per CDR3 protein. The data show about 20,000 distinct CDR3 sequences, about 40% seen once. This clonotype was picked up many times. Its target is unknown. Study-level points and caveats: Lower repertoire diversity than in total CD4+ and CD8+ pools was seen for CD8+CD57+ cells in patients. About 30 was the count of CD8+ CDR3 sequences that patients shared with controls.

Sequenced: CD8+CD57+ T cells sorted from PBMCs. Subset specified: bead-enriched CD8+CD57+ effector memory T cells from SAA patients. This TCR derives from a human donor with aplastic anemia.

In DNA, the CDR3 is TGCAGCGGGGCGGTGCTCAGCACAGATACGCAGTATTTT. Its translation: CSGAVLSTDTQYF. The chain employs TRBV29-1 and TRBJ2-3; D not resolved. The CDR3 consists of 13 residues. V was pared by 7 bases and J by 0 bases, with 11 bases between. Germline-derived CDR1 and CDR2 are SQVTM and ANQGSEA.